Below, one T cell receptor (beta chain) is given with its context. The antigen it binds to is not known. Base qualities are not at hand, and no much larger clone is one base apart. The sample belongs to a study of T cell responses to AZD1222 COVID-19 vaccine (dated by TCRdb to the early 2020s). At the level of the whole study: AZD1222 recipients with second doses at about 4 weeks or about 12 weeks were pooled, because spike-specific TCR depth and breadth did not differ between schedules. A total of about 230 trial participants underwent TCR sequencing, of whom about 210 received two doses of AZD1222 and approximately 25 received two doses of the MenACWY control vaccine. Trial participants were enrolled into age subgroups of 18-55, 56-69 and 70-plus years, which contained about 150, 27 and 61 TCR-sequenced participants, respectively. Findings and caveats that apply to the study as a whole: After two AZD1222 doses, both the breadth and the depth of spike-specific TCRs were significantly higher than at day 0 and than in MenACWY recipients. Reportedly, almost half of the unique spike-specific TCRs recognized epitopes lying outside the regions that are mutated in the B.1.351 and B.1.1.7 variants. Vaccine-associated CD4 TCRs spanned the whole spike protein, with dominant responses in regions 160-218 and 743-854. No day 14 peak-response samples were available, so repertoires were characterized only after the peak T cell response. Participants were mostly white British, with more females than males. The authors suggested clonal diversity may have been underestimated. The 56-69-year group was small, and its depth increase did not reach significance, likely because of low power. Conclusions about previously exposed vaccinees are limited because only a handful of AZD1222 recipients were SARS-CoV-2 seropositive at baseline.

The CDR3 regions of human TCRbeta chains were analyzed by immunosequencing. The original methods were these. TCRs in the repertoires were compared against a reference library of SARS-CoV-2-specific TCRs that had been generated with the MIRA antigen-specificity platform. Breadth was defined as the fraction of unique TCRs that were SARS-CoV-2-associated, and depth was defined as the fraction of total T cells that were SARS-CoV-2-associated. Using the MIRA data, each spike-specific TCR was assigned both to the spike region to which the TCR was reactive and to a CD4 or CD8 class. Log10-transformed breadth and depth values were compared by one-way ANOVA with Sidak's multiple comparisons tests. Held by TCRdb, this immuneACCESS table contains in-frame sequences only and omits some clones. Under half of the omission traces to an unresolved V gene where checked; the cause of the rest is unknown. V, J and clone size were drawn from that table, and D and trimming were deduced from the DNA. The sample table lists roughly 150,000 clones, 92% of them with a count of one. Together, the top ten hold about 1.5% of the sample.

The meaning of the sample's time point label: baseline before first vaccination. The vaccinee samples were drawn from two UK trials, COV001 and COV002, one of which was a single-blind randomized controlled phase 2/3 trial testing AZD1222 (ChAdOx1 nCoV-19) in healthy adults. For TCRbeta chain sequencing, PBMC samples were collected from trial participants at day 0 and at day 28 after the second dose. Spanning cysteine to phenylalanine, the CDR3 consists of 19 amino acids. The read is trimmed to its CDR3 DNA, 57 bases read in frame from base 1. The germline V end is reduced by 0 bases and the J end by 1 base; junction bases left unmatched: 7. CDR1 and CDR2 are drawn from the germline V gene: SGHVS, FNYEAQ.

This chain joins TRBV7-6 to TRBJ2-2; a stretch of 11 junction bases matches TRBD2. The TCR was taken from an adult in good health. Here the sequenced sample was peripheral blood, taken on day 0 of AZD1222 vaccination. The bases read TGTGCCAGCAGCTTAGCTCCGGGACTAGCGGAAATGAACACCGGGGAGCTGTTTTTT. It is translated as CASSLAPGLAEMNTGELFF.